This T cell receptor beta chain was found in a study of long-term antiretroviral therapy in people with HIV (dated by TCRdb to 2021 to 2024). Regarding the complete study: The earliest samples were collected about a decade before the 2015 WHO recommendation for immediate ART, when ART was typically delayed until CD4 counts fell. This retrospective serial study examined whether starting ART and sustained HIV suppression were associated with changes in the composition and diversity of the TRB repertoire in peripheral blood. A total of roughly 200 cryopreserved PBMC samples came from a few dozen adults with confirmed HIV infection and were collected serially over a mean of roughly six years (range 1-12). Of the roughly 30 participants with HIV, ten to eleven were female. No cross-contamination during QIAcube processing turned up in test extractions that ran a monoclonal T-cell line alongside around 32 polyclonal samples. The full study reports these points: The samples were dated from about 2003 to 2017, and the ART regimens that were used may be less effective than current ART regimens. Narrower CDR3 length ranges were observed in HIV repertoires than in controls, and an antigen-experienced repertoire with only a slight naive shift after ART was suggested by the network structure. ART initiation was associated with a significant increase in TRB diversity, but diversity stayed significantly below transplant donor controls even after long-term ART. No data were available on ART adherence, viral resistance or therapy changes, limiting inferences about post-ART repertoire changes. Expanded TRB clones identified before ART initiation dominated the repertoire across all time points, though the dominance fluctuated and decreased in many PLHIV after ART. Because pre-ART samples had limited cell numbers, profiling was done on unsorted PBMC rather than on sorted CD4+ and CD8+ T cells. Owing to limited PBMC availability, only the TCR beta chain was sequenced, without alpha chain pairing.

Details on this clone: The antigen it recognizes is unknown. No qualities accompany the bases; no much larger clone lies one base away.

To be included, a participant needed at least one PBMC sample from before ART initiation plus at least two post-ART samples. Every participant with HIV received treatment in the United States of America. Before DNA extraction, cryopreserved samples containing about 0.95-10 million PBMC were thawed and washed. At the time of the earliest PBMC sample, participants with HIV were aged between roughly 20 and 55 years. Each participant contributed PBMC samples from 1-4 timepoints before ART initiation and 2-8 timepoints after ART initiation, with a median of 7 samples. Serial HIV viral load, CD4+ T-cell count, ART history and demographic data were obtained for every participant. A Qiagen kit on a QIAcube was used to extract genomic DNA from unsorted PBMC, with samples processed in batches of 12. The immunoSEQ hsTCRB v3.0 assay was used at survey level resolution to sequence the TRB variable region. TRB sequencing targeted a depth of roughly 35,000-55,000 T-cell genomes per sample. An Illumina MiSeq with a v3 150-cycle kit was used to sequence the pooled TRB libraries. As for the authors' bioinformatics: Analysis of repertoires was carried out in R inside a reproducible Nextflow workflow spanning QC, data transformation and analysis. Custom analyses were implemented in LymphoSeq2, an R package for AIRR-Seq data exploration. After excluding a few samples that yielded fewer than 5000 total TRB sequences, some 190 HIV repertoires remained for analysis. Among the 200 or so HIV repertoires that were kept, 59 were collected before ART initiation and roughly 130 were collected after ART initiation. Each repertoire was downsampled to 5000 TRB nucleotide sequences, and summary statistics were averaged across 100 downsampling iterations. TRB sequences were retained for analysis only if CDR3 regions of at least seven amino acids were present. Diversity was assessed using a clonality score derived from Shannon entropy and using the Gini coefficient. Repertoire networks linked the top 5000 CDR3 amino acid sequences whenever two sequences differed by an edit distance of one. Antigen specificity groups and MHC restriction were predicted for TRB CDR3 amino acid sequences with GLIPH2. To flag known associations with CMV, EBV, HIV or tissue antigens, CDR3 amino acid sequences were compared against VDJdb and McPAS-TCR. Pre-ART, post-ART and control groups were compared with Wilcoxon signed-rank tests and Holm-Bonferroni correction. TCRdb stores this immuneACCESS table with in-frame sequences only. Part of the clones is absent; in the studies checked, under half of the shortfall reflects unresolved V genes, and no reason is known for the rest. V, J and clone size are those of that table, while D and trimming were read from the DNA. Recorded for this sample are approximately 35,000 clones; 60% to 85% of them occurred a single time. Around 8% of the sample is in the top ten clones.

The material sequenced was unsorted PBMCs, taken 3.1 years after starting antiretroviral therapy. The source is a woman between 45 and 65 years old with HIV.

Here the CDR3 is given as CASSLGFSGGGSYNEQFF. The sequenced DNA is TGTGCCAGCAGCTTAGGTTTTAGCGGGGGAGGATCCTACAATGAGCAGTTCTTC. The rearranged chain carries TRBV7-9 and TRBJ2-1, with TRBD2 matching 9 junction bases. V is cut back by 1 base and J by 1 base, with 8 bases in the junction unmatched. Sequences SEHNR (CDR1) and FQNEAQ (CDR2) are obtained from the germline V gene (reference sequence). The CDR3 measures 18 amino acids from cysteine to phenylalanine. Left in the record is the CDR3 DNA by itself, 54 bases read in frame from the first base.